This T cell receptor beta chain emerged from a study of cytomegalovirus exposure and HLA in healthy donors. Across the study: Falling in the Caucasian-associated ancestry cluster were 81% of some 400 genotyped donors. General study findings and limits: Among TCR sequences, most were rare, though some public TCRs appeared in many donors.

PCR primers comprised 60 Vbeta and 13 Jbeta primers. Original methodology: Approximately 11 million of around 85 million unique TCR beta chains were shared, per a later count. TCRdb's table, derived via immunoSEQ multiplex PCR, lists solely in-frame clones and lacks some. The DNA gave D and trimming, while V, J and clone size come from that table. The sample records 200,000 or so clones, more than 60% being singletons. Germline V gene lookup returns CDR1 LNHDA and CDR2 SQIVND (reference sequence). V gave up 5 bases and J gave up 13 bases, with 12 bases separating them. The CDR3 has 12 amino acids. This clone was observed a handful of times. Its antigen is not known.

This TCR derives from a girl aged 2 to 10 in good health and CMV-seronegative. Sequencing was done on a sample of PBMCs. The chain combines TRBV19 with TRBJ2-6; perhaps TRBD2 as D (5 bases). In DNA, the CDR3 is TGTGCCAGTAGTGTATCGGACTCAGTCCTGACTTTC. It codes for CASSVSDSVLTF. The variable domain in full, with the rest retrieved from reference TRBV19 and TRBJ2-6, is DGGITQSPKYLFRKEGQNVTLSCEQNLNHDAMYWYRQDPGQGLRLIYYSQIVNDFQKGDIAEGYSVSREKKESFPLTVTSAQKNPTAFYLCASSVSDSVLTFGAGSRLTVL.